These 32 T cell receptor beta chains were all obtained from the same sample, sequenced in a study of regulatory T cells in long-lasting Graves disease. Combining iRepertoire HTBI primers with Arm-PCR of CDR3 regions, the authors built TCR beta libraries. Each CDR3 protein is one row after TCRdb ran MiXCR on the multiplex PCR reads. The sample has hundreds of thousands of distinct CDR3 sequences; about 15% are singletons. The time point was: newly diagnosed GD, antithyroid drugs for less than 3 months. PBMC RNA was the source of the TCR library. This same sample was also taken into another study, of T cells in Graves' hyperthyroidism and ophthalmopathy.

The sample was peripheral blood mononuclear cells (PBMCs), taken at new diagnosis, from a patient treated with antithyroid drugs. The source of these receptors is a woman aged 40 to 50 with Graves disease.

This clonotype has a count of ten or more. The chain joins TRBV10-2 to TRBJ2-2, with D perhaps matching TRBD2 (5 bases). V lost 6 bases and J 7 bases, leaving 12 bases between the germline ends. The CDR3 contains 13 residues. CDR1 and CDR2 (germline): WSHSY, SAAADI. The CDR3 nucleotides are TGCGCCAGCAGGGCTGGACTGGTCGGGGAGCTGTTTTTT. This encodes CASRAGLVGELFF.

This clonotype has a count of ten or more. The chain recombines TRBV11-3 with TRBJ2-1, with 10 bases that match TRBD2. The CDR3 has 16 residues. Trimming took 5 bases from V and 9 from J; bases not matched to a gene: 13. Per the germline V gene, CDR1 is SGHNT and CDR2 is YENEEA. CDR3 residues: CASSPRLAGTHGEQFF. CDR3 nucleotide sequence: TGTGCCAGCAGCCCGAGACTAGCGGGCACCCACGGTGAGCAGTTCTTC.

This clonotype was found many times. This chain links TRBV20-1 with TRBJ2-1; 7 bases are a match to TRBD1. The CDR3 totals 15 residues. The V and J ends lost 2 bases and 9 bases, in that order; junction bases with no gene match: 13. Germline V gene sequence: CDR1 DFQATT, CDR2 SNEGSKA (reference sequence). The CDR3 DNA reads TGCAGTGCTAGACCGCCCGACGACAGGGCTGGTGAGCAGTTCTTC. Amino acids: CSARPPDDRAGEQFF.

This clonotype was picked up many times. CDR3: CASNRRGSEQYF. Written as DNA, the CDR3 is TGTGCCAGCAACCGAAGGGGGAGCGAGCAGTACTTC. This chain joins TRBV2 and TRBJ2-7; D may be TRBD1 (6 bases). The V gene lost 7 bases and the J gene lost 6 bases, with 13 bases spanning the gap. Germline CDR1 is SNHLY and CDR2 is FYNNEI. CDR3 length equals 12 residues.

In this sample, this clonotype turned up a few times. This CDR3 reads CASSDRAGGRNEQFF. DNA for the CDR3: TGTGCCAGCAGCGACAGAGCGGGGGGTAGAAATGAGCAGTTCTTC. This chain connects TRBV4-2 to TRBJ2-1, with 9 bases identical to TRBD2. The V segment lost 5 bases and the J segment 7 bases; nucleotides outside the gene matches: 9. Germline assignment: CDR1 LGHNA and CDR2 YNFKEQ. The length of the CDR3 is 15 residues.

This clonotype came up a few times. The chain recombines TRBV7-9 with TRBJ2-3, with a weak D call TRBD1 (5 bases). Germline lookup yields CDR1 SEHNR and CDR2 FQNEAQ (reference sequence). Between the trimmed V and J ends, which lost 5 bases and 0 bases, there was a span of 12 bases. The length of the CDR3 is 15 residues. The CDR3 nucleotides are TGTGCCAGCAGCCCCAGTCCAGGGAGCACAGATACGCAGTATTTT. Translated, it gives CASSPSPGSTDTQYF.

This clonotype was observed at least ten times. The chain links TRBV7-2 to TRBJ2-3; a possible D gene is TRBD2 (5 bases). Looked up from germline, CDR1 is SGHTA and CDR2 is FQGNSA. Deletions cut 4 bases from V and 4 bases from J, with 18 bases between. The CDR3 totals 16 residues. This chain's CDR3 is CASSSWGSTTPDTQYF. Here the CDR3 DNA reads TGTGCCAGCAGCTCCTGGGGTTCGACTACCCCAGATACGCAGTATTTT.

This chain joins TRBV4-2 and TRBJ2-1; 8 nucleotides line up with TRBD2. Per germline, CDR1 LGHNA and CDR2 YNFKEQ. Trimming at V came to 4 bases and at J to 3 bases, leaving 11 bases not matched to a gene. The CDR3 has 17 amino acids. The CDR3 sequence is CASSLVLREDRYNEQFF. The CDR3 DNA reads TGTGCCAGCAGCCTCGTTCTGCGGGAGGATCGCTACAATGAGCAGTTCTTC.

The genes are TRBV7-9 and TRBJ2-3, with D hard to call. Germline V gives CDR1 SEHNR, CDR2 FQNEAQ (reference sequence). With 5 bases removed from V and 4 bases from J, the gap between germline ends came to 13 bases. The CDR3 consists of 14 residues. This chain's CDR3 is CASSSSGGADTQYF. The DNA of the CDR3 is TGTGCCAGCAGCAGTTCCGGTGGGGCAGATACGCAGTATTTT.

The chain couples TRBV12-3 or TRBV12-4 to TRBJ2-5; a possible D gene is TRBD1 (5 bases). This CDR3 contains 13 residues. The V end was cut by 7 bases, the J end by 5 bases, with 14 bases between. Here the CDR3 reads CASTLRRAETQYF. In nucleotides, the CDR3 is TGTGCCAGCACTCTACGCAGGGCTGAGACCCAGTACTTC.

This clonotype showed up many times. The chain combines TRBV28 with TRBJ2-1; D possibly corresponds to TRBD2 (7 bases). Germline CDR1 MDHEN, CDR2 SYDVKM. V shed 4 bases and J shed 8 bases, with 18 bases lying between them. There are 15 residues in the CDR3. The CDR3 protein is CASSSPFGGGDEQFF. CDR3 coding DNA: TGTGCCAGCAGTTCCCCTTTTGGAGGGGGGGATGAGCAGTTCTTC.

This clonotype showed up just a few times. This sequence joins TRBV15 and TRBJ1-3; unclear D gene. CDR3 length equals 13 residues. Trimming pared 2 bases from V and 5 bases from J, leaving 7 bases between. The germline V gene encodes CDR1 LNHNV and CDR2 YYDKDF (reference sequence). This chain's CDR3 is CATSRSQRNTIYF. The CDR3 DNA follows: TGTGCCACCAGCAGATCGCAGCGAAACACCATATATTTT. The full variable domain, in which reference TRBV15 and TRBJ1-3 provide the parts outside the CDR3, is DAMVIQNPRYQVTQFGKPVTLSCSQTLNHNVMYWYQQKSSQAPKLLFHYYDKDFNNEADTPDNFQSRRPNTSFCFLDIRSPGLGDTAMYLCATSRSQRNTIYFGEGSWLTVV.

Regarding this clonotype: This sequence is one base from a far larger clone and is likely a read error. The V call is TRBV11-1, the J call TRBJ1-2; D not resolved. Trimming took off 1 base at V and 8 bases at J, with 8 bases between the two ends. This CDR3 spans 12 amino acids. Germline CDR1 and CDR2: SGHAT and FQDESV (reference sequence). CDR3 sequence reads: CASSLERGGYTF. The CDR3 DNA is TGTGCCAGCAGCTTAGAACGAGGGGGCTACACCTTC. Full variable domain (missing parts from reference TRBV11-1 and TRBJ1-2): EAEVAQSPRYKITEKSQAVAFWCDPISGHATLYWYRQILGQGPELLVQFQDESVVDDSQLPKDRFSAERLKGVDSTLKIQPAELGDSAMYLCASSLERGGYTFGSGTRLTVV.

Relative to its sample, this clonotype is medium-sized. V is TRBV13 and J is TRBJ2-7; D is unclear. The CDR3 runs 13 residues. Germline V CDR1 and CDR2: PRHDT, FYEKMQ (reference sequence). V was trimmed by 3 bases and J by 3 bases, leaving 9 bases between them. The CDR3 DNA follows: TGTGCCAGCAGCTTTTCCTCCAACTACGAGCAGTACTTC. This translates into CASSFSSNYEQYF. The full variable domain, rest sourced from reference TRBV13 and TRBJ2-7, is AAGVIQSPRHLIKEKRETATLKCYPIPRHDTVYWYQQGPGQDPQFLISFYEKMQSDKGSIPDRFSAQQFSDYHSELNMSSLELGDSALYFCASSFSSNYEQYFGPGTRLTVT.

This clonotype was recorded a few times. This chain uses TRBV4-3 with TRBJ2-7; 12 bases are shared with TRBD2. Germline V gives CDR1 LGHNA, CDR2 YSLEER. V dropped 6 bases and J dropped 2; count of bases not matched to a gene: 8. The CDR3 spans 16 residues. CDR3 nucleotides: TGCGCCAGCAGTCCCGGACTAGCGGGGCAGGCCTACGAGCAGTACTTC. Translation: CASSPGLAGQAYEQYF.

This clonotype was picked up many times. The CDR3 sequence: CASSPGGETGPSYEQYF. The CDR3 nucleotides read TGCGCCAGCAGCCCGGGGGGGGAGACAGGCCCTTCCTACGAGCAGTACTTC. The chain is built from TRBV5-1 and TRBJ2-7; 8 bases match TRBD2. This CDR3 contains 17 residues. Germline loops: CDR1 SGHRS, CDR2 YFSETQ. V was pared by 4 bases and J by 1 base, with 13 bases of the junction left unmatched.

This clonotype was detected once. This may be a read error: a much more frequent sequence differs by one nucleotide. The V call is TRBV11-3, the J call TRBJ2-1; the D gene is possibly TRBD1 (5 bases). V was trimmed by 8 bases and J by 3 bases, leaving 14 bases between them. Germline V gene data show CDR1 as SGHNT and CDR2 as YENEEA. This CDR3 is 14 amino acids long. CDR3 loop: CASRTKSFYNEQFF. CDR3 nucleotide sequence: TGTGCCAGCCGGACAAAAAGCTTCTACAATGAGCAGTTCTTC.

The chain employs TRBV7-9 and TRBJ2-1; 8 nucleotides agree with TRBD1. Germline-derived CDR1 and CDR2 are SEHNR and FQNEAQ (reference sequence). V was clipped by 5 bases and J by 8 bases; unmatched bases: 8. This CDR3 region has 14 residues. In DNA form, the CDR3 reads TGTGCCAGCAGCCCAGGACAGGGATCTGATGAGCAGTTCTTC. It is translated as CASSPGQGSDEQFF.

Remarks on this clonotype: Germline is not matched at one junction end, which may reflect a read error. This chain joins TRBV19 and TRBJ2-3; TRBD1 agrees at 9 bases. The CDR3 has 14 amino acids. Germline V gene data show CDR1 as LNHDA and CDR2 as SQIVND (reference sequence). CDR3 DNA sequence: TGTGCCGGTAGGCCACAGGGGGCCGGAGATACGCAGTATTTT. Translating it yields CAGRPQGAGDTQYF. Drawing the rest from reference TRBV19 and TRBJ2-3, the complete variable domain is DGGITQSPKYLFRKEGQNVTLSCEQNLNHDAMYWYRQDPGQGLRLIYYSQIVNDFQKGDIAEGYSVSREKKESFPLTVTSAQKNPTAFYLCAGRPQGAGDTQYFGPGTRLTVL.

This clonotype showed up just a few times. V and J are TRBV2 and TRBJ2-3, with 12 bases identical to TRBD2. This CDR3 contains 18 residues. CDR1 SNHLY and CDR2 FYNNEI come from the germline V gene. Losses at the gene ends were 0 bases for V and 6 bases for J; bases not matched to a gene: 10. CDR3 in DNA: TGTGCCAGCAGTGAAGCTTTGCTAGCGGGAGGGCCGCGGGATACGCAGTATTTT. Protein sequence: CASSEALLAGGPRDTQYF.

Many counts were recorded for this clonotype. The CDR3 nucleotides are TGTGCCAGCAGTCCAACTTTATCAGGGACTAGTAACTACGAGCAGTACTTC. It specifies CASSPTLSGTSNYEQYF. This rearrangement joins TRBV12-3 or TRBV12-4 to TRBJ2-7; the match to TRBD2 covers 8 bases. The CDR3 length is 17 residues. V was pared by 5 bases and J by 3 bases, with 15 bases of the junction left unmatched.

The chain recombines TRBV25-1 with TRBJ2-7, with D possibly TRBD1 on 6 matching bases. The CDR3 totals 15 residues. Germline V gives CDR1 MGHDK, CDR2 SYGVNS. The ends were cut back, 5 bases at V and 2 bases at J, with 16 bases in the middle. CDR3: CASSTQGKGAYEQYF. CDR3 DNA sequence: TGTGCCAGCAGTACCCAAGGAAAGGGGGCCTACGAGCAGTACTTC.

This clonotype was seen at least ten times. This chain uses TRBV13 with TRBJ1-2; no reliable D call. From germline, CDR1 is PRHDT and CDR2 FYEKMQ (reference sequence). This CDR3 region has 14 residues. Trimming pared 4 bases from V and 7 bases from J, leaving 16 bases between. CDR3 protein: CASSSAYRRGGYTF. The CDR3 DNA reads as TGTGCCAGCAGCTCAGCTTACCGTAGAGGTGGCTACACCTTC. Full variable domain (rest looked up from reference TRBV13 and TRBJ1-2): AAGVIQSPRHLIKEKRETATLKCYPIPRHDTVYWYQQGPGQDPQFLISFYEKMQSDKGSIPDRFSAQQFSDYHSELNMSSLELGDSALYFCASSSAYRRGGYTFGSGTRLTVV.

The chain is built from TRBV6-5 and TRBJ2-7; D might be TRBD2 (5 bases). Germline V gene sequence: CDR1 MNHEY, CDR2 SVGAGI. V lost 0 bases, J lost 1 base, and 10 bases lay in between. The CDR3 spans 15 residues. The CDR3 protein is CASSYSRSGSYEQYF. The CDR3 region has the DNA TGTGCCAGCAGTTACTCGAGGTCGGGATCCTACGAGCAGTACTTC.

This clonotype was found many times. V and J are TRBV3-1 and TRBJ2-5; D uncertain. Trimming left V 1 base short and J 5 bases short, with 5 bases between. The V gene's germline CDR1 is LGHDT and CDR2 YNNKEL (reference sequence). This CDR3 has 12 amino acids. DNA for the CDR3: TGTGCCAGCAGCCAAGGAGAGGAGACCCAGTACTTC. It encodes CASSQGEETQYF.

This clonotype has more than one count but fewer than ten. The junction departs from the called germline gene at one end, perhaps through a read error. In DNA, the CDR3 is TGCAGCGTTGATTTGACAGGGGCCGACGTCCTGACTTTC. Translation gives CSVDLTGADVLTF. J is TRBJ2-6 and V is TRBV29-1, with 8 positions matching TRBD1. Germline loops: CDR1 SQVTM, CDR2 ANQGSEA. CDR3 size: 13 residues.

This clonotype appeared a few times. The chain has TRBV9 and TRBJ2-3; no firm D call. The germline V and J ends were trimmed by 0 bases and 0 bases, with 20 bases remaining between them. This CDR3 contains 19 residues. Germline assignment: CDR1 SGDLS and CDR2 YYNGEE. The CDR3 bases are TGTGCCAGCAGCGTAGTTCTGGTGAGCAACACCTCTAGCACAGATACGCAGTATTTT. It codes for CASSVVLVSNTSSTDTQYF.

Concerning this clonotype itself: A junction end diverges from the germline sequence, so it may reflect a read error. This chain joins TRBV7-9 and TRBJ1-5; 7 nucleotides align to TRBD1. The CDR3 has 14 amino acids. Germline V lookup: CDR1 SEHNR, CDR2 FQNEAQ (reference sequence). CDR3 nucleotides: TGTGCCAGCAGCTTAGCCGGCGGACAGGACCCCCCGGATTTT. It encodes CASSLAGGQDPPDF.

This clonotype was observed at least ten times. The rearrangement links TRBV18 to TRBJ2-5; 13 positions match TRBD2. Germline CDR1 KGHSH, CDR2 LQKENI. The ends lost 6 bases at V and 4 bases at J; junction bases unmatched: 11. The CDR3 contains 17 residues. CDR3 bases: TGTGCCAGCTCCCCTGGAAGAGGACTAGCGGGAGTAGAGACCCAGTACTTC. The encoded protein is CASSPGRGLAGVETQYF.

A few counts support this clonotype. The CDR3 loop reads CASRTGVAYEQYF. The CDR3 DNA reads as TGTGCCAGCAGGACGGGGGTCGCCTACGAGCAGTACTTC. The rearrangement links TRBV6-1 to TRBJ2-7; the D gene is possibly TRBD2 (6 bases). The length of the CDR3 is 13 residues. The V gene lost 6 bases and the J gene lost 2 bases, with 11 bases spanning the gap. Germline loops: CDR1 MNHNS, CDR2 SASEGT.

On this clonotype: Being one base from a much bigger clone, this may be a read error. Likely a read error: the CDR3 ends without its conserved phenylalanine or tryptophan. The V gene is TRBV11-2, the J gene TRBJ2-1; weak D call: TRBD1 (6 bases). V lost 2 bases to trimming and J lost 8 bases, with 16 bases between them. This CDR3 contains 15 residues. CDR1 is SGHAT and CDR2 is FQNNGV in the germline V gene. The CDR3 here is CASSLTAGVGDEQFL. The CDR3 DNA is TGTGCCAGCAGCTTAACCGCAGGGGTGGGCGATGAGCAGTTCCTC.

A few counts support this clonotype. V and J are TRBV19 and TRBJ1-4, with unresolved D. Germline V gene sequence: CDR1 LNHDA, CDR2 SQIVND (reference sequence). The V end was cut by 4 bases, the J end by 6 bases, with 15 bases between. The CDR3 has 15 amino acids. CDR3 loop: CASSTNGVVDEKLFF. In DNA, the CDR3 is TGTGCCAGTAGTACCAACGGGGTTGTTGATGAAAAACTGTTTTTT.